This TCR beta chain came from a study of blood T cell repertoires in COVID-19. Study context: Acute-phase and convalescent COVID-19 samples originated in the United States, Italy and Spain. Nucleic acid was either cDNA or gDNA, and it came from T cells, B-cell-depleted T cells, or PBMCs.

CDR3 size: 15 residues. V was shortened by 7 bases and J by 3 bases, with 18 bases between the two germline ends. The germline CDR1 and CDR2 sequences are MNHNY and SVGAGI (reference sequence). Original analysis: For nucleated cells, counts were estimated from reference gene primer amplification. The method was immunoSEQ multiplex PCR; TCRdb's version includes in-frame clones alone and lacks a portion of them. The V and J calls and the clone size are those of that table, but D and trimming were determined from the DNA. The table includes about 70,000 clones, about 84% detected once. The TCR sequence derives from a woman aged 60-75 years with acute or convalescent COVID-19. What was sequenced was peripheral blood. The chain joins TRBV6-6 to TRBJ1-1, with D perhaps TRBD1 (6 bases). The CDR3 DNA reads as TGTGCCAGCACCTCAACCTGGACAGAGGACACTGAAGCTTTCTTT. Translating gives CASTSTWTEDTEAFF.